This TCR beta chain was captured by sequencing in a study of T cells in Graves' hyperthyroidism and ophthalmopathy. As for the study in general: Peripheral blood samples were taken at initial diagnosis, prior to any treatment. Study outcomes and limitations: Researchers found most expanded thyroid clonotypes above 0.001 in blood as well. Ophthalmopathy onset followed model prediction by a median about six months.

Researchers amplified the TCR beta CDR3 regions from RNA transcripts. Initially, a first-round RT-PCR of the TCR CDR3 employed the HTBI primer set. TCRdb fed the multiplex PCR reads into MiXCR, producing one record per CDR3 protein. The repertoire holds about 300,000 distinct CDR3 sequences, about 14% seen once, with almost 8% in the top ten. This CDR3 has 15 amino acids. CDR1 and CDR2 (germline): DFQATT, SNEGSKA (reference sequence). The V and J ends lost 4 bases and 3 bases, in that order; junction bases with no gene match: 11. This clonotype has at least ten counts. Its cognate antigen is unknown. This receptor was obtained from a woman in her twenties or thirties with Graves' hyperthyroidism that later progressed to Graves' ophthalmopathy. Sequenced input: blood. The chain links TRBV20-1 to TRBJ2-7, with 8 bases that match TRBD2. CDR3 sequence reads: CSAKLTSGLYYEQYF. CDR3 DNA sequence: TGCAGTGCTAAGCTTACTAGCGGTCTCTACTACGAGCAGTACTTC.